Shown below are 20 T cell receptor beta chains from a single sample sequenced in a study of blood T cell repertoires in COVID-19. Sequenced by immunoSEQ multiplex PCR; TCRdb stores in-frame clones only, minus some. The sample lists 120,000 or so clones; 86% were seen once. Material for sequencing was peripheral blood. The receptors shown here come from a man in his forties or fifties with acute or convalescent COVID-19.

CDR3 loop: CASSTAGSQPQHF. The CDR3 DNA is TGTGCCAGCAGTACAGCGGGTAGTCAGCCCCAGCATTTT. This chain uses TRBV12-3 or TRBV12-4 with TRBJ1-5, with D hard to call. Deletions cut 5 bases from V and 6 bases from J, with 11 bases between. This CDR3 region has 13 residues.

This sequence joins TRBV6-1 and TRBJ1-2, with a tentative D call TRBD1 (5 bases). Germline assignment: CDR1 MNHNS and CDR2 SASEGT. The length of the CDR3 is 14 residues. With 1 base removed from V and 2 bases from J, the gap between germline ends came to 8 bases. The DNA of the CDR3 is TGTGCCAGCAGTGAAGTCGGGGGAAACTATGGCTACACCTTC. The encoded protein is CASSEVGGNYGYTF.

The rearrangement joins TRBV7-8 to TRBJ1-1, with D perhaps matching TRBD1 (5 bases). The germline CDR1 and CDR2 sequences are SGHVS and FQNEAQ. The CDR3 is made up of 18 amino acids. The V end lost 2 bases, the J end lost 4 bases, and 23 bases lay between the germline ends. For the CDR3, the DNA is TGTGCCAGCAGCTTACTCTCGAACGGGGATCCCGGGGGCACTGAAGCTTTCTTT. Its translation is CASSLLSNGDPGGTEAFF.

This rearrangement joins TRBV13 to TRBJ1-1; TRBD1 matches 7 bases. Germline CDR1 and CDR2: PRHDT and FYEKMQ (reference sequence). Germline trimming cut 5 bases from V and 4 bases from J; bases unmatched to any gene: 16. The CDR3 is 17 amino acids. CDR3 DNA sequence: TGTGCCAGCAGCCAAAGGCGACAGGGAGGTTTTGGCACTGAAGCTTTCTTT. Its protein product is CASSQRRQGGFGTEAFF.

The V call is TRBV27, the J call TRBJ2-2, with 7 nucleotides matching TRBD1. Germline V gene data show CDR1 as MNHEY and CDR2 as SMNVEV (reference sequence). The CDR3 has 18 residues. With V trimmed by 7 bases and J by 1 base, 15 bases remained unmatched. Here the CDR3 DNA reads TGTGCCAGCAAGGCGGTTAGGGTCCGACAGGGGAACACCGGGGAGCTGTTTTTT. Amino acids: CASKAVRVRQGNTGELFF.

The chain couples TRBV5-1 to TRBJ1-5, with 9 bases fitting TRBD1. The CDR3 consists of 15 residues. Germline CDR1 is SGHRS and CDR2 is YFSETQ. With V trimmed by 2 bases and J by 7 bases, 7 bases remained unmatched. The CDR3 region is CASSFRDRENQPQHF. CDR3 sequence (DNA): TGCGCCAGCAGCTTCCGGGACAGGGAAAACCAGCCCCAGCATTTT.

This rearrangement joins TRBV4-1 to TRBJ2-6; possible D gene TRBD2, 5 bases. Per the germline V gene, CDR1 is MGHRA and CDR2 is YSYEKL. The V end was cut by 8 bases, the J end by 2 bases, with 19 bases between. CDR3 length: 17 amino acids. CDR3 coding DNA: TGCGCCAGCTCCACCCTCCAGAGGGCAGCTGGGGCCAACGTCCTGACTTTC. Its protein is CASSTLQRAAGANVLTF.

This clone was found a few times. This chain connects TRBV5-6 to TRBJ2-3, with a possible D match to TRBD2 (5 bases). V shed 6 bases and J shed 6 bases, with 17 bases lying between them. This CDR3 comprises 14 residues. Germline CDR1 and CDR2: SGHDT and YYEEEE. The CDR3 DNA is TGTGCCAGCAAGGATCTAGCTAAAGCGGATACGCAGTATTTT. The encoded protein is CASKDLAKADTQYF.

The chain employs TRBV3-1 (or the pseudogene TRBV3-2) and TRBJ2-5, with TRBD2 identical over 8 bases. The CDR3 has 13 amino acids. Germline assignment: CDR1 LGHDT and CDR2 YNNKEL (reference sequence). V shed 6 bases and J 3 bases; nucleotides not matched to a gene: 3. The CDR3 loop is CASRRAGEETQYF. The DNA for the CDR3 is TGTGCCAGCAGACGAGCGGGAGAAGAGACCCAGTACTTC.

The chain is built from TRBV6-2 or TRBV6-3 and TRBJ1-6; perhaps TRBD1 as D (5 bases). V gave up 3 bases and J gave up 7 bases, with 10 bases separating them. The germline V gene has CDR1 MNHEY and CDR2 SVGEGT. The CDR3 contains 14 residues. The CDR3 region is CASSYGTANSPLHF. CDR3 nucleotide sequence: TGTGCCAGCAGTTATGGGACTGCGAATTCACCCCTCCACTTT.

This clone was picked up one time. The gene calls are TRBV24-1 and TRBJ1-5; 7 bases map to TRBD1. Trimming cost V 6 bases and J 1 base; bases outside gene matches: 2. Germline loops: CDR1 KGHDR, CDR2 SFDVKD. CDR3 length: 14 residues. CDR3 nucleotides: TGTGCCACCAGTTACAGGGGCAGCAATCAGCCCCAGCATTTT. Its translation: CATSYRGSNQPQHF.

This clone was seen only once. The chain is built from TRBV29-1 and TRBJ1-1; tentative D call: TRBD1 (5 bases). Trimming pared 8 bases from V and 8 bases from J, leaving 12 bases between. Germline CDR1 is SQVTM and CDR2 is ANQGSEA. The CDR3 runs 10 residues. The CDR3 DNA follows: TGCAGCCATGATAGGACAGAAGCTTTCTTT. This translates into CSHDRTEAFF.

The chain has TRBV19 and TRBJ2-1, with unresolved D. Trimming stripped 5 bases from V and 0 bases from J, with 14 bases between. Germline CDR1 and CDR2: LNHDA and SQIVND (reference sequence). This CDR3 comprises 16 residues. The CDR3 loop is CASSGPPGASYNEQFF. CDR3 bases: TGTGCCAGTAGTGGGCCTCCTGGCGCCTCCTACAATGAGCAGTTCTTC.

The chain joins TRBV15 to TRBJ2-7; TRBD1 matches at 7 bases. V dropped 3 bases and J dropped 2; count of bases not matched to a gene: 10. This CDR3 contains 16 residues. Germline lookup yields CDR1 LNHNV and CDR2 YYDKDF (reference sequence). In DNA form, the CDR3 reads TGTGCCACCAGCAGCGCCACAGGGGTCAATCCCTACGAGCAGTACTTC. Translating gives CATSSATGVNPYEQYF. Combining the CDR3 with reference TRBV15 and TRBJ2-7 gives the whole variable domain DAMVIQNPRYQVTQFGKPVTLSCSQTLNHNVMYWYQQKSSQAPKLLFHYYDKDFNNEADTPDNFQSRRPNTSFCFLDIRSPGLGDTAMYLCATSSATGVNPYEQYFGPGTRLTVT.

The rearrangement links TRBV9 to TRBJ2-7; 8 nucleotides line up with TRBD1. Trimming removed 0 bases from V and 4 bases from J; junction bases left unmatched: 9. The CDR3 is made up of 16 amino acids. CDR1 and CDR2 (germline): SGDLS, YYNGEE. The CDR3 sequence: CASSVESQGARYEQYF. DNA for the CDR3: TGTGCCAGCAGCGTAGAGTCCCAGGGGGCGAGGTACGAGCAGTACTTC.

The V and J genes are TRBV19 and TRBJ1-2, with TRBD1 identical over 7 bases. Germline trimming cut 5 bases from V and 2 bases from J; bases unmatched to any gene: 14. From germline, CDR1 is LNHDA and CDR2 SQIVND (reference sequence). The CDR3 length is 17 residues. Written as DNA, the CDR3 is TGTGCCAGTAGTGCTGCATTTCGGACAGGCGAGAACTATGGCTACACCTTC. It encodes CASSAAFRTGENYGYTF. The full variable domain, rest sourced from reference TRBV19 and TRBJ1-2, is DGGITQSPKYLFRKEGQNVTLSCEQNLNHDAMYWYRQDPGQGLRLIYYSQIVNDFQKGDIAEGYSVSREKKESFPLTVTSAQKNPTAFYLCASSAAFRTGENYGYTFGSGTRLTVV.

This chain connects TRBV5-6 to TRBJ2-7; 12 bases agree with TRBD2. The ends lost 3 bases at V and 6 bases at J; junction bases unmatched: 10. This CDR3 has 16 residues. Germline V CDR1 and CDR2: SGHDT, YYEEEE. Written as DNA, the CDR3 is TGTGCCAGCAGCTCCCTGACTAGCGGGAGTCGCAGCGAGCAGTACTTC. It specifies CASSSLTSGSRSEQYF. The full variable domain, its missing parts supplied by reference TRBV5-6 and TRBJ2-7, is DAGVTQSPTHLIKTRGQQVTLRCSPKSGHDTVSWYQQALGQGPQFIFQYYEEEERQRGNFPDRFSGHQFPNYSSELNVNALLLGDSALYLCASSSLTSGSRSEQYFGPGTRLTVT.

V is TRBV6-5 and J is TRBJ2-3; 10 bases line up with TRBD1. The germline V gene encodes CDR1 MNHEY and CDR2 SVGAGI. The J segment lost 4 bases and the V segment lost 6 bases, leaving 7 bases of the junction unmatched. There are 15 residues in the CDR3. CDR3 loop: CASREDRGGADTQYF. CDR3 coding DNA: TGTGCCAGCAGGGAGGACAGGGGGGGCGCAGATACGCAGTATTTT.

CDR3 residues: CASSLVDRGYEDTQYF. The CDR3 DNA reads as TGTGCCAGCAGCTTGGTTGACAGGGGGTATGAAGATACGCAGTATTTT. The rearrangement joins TRBV5-5 to TRBJ2-3, with TRBD1 matching 9 bases. J gave up 5 bases and V 0 bases, and 7 bases lay outside the gene matches. Germline CDR1 is SGHKS and CDR2 is YYEKEE (reference sequence). This CDR3 is built from 16 residues.

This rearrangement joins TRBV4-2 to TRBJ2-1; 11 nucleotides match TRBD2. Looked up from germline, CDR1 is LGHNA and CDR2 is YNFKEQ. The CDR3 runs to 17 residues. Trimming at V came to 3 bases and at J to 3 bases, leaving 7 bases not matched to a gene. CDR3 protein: CASSQELTSGNYNEQFF. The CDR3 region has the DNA TGTGCCAGCAGCCAGGAATTGACTAGCGGGAACTACAATGAGCAGTTCTTC.